The 4 T cell receptor beta chains below all came from one sample that was sequenced in a study of response to subunit inactivated influenza vaccine. TCRdb ran MiXCR on the RT-PCR reads and lists one entry per CDR3 protein. The table shows about 650,000 distinct CDR3 sequences, with approximately 14% occurring only once. Specimen: PBMCs from blood, collected about 12 days after vaccination. Receptor source: a man in his fifties or sixties who received an inactivated influenza vaccine.

The chain recombines TRBV4-1 with TRBJ2-2; no reliable D call. The CDR3 sequence is 16 residues long. V dropped 4 bases and J dropped 1 base, with 13 bases sitting between them. CDR1 and CDR2 (germline): MGHRA, YSYEKL. This CDR3 reads CASSRGPRVNTGELFF. The CDR3 DNA is TGCGCCAGCAGCCGAGGCCCAAGGGTGAACACCGGGGAGCTGTTTTTT.

This clonotype was counted only a few times. This chain links TRBV6-5 with TRBJ1-1; the D gene is possibly TRBD1 (5 bases). The CDR3 has 16 amino acids. Trimming left V 0 bases short and J 0 bases short, with 11 bases between. CDR1 and CDR2 (germline): MNHEY, SVGAGI. The CDR3 loop reads CASSYSWGLMNTEAFF. The CDR3 DNA sequence: TGTGCCAGCAGTTACTCCTGGGGACTGATGAACACTGAAGCTTTCTTT.

A few counts support this clonotype. V gene TRBV7-2 combines with J gene TRBJ2-5; D assignment may be TRBD1 or TRBD2 (5 bases each). Germline assignment: CDR1 SGHTA and CDR2 FQGNSA. V was pared by 1 base and J by 0 bases, with 9 bases between. The CDR3 covers 15 residues. In DNA form, the CDR3 reads TGTGCCAGCAGCTTAGAGGGGAGCAACCAAGAGACCCAGTACTTC. Its protein product is CASSLEGSNQETQYF.

V gene TRBV5-1 combines with J gene TRBJ1-2; unclear D gene. Germline V gives CDR1 SGHRS, CDR2 YFSETQ. V shed 0 bases and J shed 4 bases, with 7 bases lying between them. CDR3 length equals 13 residues. The CDR3 DNA sequence: TGCGCCAGCAGCTTGGAGGCCAGCTATGGCTACACCTTC. This translates into CASSLEASYGYTF. Based on the CDR3 plus reference TRBV5-1 and TRBJ1-2, the full variable domain is KAGVTQTPRYLIKTRGQQVTLSCSPISGHRSVSWYQQTPGQGLQFLFEYFSETQRNKGNFPGRFSGRQFSNSRSEMNVSTLELGDSALYLCASSLEASYGYTFGSGTRLTVV.